These T cell receptor beta chains were read from a single sample in a study of cytomegalovirus exposure and HLA in healthy donors. The protocol was immunoSEQ multiplex PCR, while the TCRdb copy is restricted to in-frame clones and leaves out a portion. The data contain about 94,000 clones, 50% to 75% of them seen just once; the ten biggest clones take up about 3.8%. Source material: PBMCs. These receptors came from a man aged 25-40 years in good health and CMV-seronegative. The CDR3 runs from the conserved cysteine through the conserved F or W. D genes are given only for firm matches. The size of a clone is reported for some rows only, either as once, few or many, or as a class for expanded clones.

TRBJ2-1 TRBD2 NA TRBV6-1 CASSVGLAVGEQFF TGTGCCAGCAGTGTCGGACTAGCGGTGGGTGAGCAGTTCTTC
TRBJ1-1 TRBD1 NA TRBV7-2 CASSLVYRGENTEAFF TGTGCCAGCAGCTTAGTTTACAGGGGGGAGAACACTGAAGCTTTCTTT
TRBJ1-1 NA NA TRBV13 CASRQRVGAPVTEAFF TGTGCCAGCAGACAGAGGGTGGGGGCGCCGGTCACTGAAGCTTTCTTT
TRBJ2-1 TRBD2 NA TRBV7-2 CASSLVAGTSGRGNEQFF TGTGCCAGCAGCTTAGTAGCCGGGACTAGCGGGAGGGGCAATGAGCAGTTCTTC
TRBJ1-3 NA NA TRBV7-9 CASSLGQRSGDTIYF TGTGCCAGCAGCTTAGGTCAGAGGTCTGGAGACACCATATATTTT
TRBJ2-1 NA NA TRBV5-1 CASSSSYFERHNEQFF TGCGCCAGCAGCTCGAGTTACTTTGAGCGCCACAATGAGCAGTTCTTC
TRBJ1-3 NA NA TRBV19 CASSISPARVRGDTIYF TGTGCCAGTAGTATTTCCCCGGCCAGGGTGAGAGGAGACACCATATATTTT
TRBJ2-2 NA few TRBV7-7 CASSFQGPGTGELFF TGTGCTAGCAGCTTCCAGGGGCCGGGCACCGGGGAGCTGTTTTTT
TRBJ2-7 NA NA TRBV7-8 CASSLGDISYEQYF TGTGCCAGCAGCTTAGGGGACATCTCCTACGAGCAGTACTTC
TRBJ2-4 NA NA TRBV5-4 CASSFLQGPKNIQYF TGTGCCAGCAGCTTCCTACAGGGACCCAAAAACATTCAGTACTTC
TRBJ1-4 NA few TRBV9 CASSVAGQPTNEKLFF TGTGCCAGCAGCGTAGCTGGACAGCCAACTAATGAAAAACTGTTTTTT
TRBJ1-4 NA NA TRBV25-1 CASQHDSEKLFF TGTGCCAGCCAACATGATTCGGAAAAACTGTTTTTT
TRBJ1-4 TRBD1 NA TRBV5-1 CASSLAGTGGEKLFF TGCGCCAGCAGCTTGGCGGGGACAGGGGGTGAAAAACTGTTTTTT
TRBJ2-5 NA few TRBV14 CASSRLPQETQYF TGTGCCAGCAGCCGACTCCCCCAAGAGACCCAGTACTTC
TRBJ1-1 NA NA TRBV5-1 CASSSNRVEAFF TGCGCCAGCAGCTCGAACAGGGTTGAGGCTTTCTTT
TRBJ1-6 NA NA TRBV7-2 CASSFHPNPGASPLHF TGTGCCAGCAGCTTCCATCCTAACCCAGGGGCTTCACCCCTCCACTTT
TRBJ1-4 NA NA TRBV6-5 CASSTRGRPNEKLFF TGTGCCAGCAGTACCAGGGGACGGCCTAATGAAAAACTGTTTTTT
TRBJ2-5 NA few TRBV9 CASSVGRSVQREETQYF TGTGCCAGCAGCGTAGGGAGGTCGGTCCAGCGGGAAGAGACCCAGTACTTC
TRBJ2-5 TRBD2 NA TRBV7-8 CASSLVAGAGKTQYF TGTGCCAGCAGCTTAGTAGCGGGGGCGGGAAAGACCCAGTACTTC
TRBJ2-1 TRBD1 NA TRBV14 CASSQRGQGVWNEQFF TGTGCCAGCAGCCAACGGGGACAGGGGGTCTGGAATGAGCAGTTCTTC
TRBJ1-5 NA NA TRBV19 CASSIVLVQGLDQPQHF TGTGCCAGTAGTATAGTTCTAGTTCAGGGGTTGGATCAGCCCCAGCATTTT
TRBJ1-2 NA NA TRBV27 CASSPPGRTYGYTF TGTGCCAGCAGTCCCCCCGGACGGACTTATGGCTACACCTTC
TRBJ2-7 TRBD2 NA TRBV6-4 CASSESGLGGKQYF TGTGCCAGCAGTGAATCGGGACTAGGCGGGAAGCAGTACTTC
TRBJ2-7 TRBD1 NA TRBV27 CASSFQTGPYEQYF TGTGCCAGCAGTTTTCAGACAGGGCCCTACGAGCAGTACTTC
TRBJ2-1 NA NA TRBV5-6 CASSLLSSGYNEQFF TGTGCCAGCAGCTTGTTATCGAGCGGCTACAATGAGCAGTTCTTC
TRBJ2-1 TRBD2 once TRBV7-9 CASSLSSGGHPEQFF TGTGCTAGCAGCTTAAGTAGCGGGGGACACCCAGAGCAGTTCTTC
TRBJ2-3 TRBD2 few TRBV11-1 CASSSGANTDTQYF TGTGCCAGCAGTAGCGGGGCGAACACAGATACGCAGTATTTT
TRBJ2-2 TRBD1 NA TRBV6-5 CASSRRQGVTGELFF TGTGCCAGCAGTAGACGACAGGGGGTAACCGGGGAGCTGTTTTTT
TRBJ2-1 NA NA TRBV28 CASSLAASYNEQFF TGTGCCAGCAGTTTAGCGGCCTCCTACAATGAGCAGTTCTTC
TRBJ1-2 TRBD1 NA TRBV5-1 CASSSSRDRGTGYTF TGCGCCAGCAGCAGTTCAAGGGACAGGGGAACTGGCTACACCTTC
TRBJ1-2 NA NA TRBV7-2 CASSLTRGIYTF TGTGCCAGCAGCTTAACGAGAGGGATCTACACCTTC
TRBJ2-2 NA NA TRBV6-4 CASKEGALGDTGELFF TGTGCCAGCAAGGAAGGGGCTCTAGGTGACACCGGGGAGCTGTTTTTT
TRBJ1-1 TRBD1 NA TRBV9 CASSGTGVNTEAFF TGTGCCAGCAGCGGGACAGGAGTGAACACTGAAGCTTTCTTT
TRBJ2-1 TRBD2 NA TRBV11-2 CASTSGSRFEQFF TGTGCCAGCACTAGCGGGAGCAGGTTTGAGCAGTTCTTC
TRBJ1-1 NA NA TRBV10-1 CASAGQMNTEAFF TGCGCCAGCGCTGGACAGATGAACACTGAAGCTTTCTTT
TRBJ2-7 NA NA TRBV10-3 CAISGTSGYEQYF TGTGCCATCAGTGGGACTTCTGGCTACGAGCAGTACTTC
TRBJ2-3 NA NA TRBV6-6 CASSYLFTDTQYF TGTGCCAGCAGTTACCTCTTCACAGATACGCAGTATTTT
TRBJ1-1 NA few TRBV18 CASSPVQNTEAFF TGTGCCAGCTCACCAGTACAGAACACTGAAGCTTTCTTT
TRBJ2-1 NA NA TRBV5-1 CASSFLGRLSYNEQFF TGCGCCAGCAGCTTCCTAGGGAGGCTATCCTACAATGAGCAGTTCTTC
TRBJ2-5 TRBD1 once TRBV5-1 CASRYWTGLETQYF TGCGCCAGCAGATATTGGACAGGGTTAGAGACCCAGTACTTC
TRBJ2-5 NA once TRBV27 CASSITGTDPFQETQYF TGTGCCAGCAGCATTACAGGGACCGACCCCTTCCAAGAGACCCAGTACTTC
TRBJ2-3 NA NA TRBV12-5 CASGLGASDTQYF TGTGCTAGTGGCCTTGGGGCTTCAGATACGCAGTATTTT
TRBJ1-4 NA NA TRBV19 CASSAPGVEKLFF TGTGCCAGTAGTGCGCCAGGGGTTGAAAAACTGTTTTTT
TRBJ2-3 TRBD2 NA TRBV7-2 CASSRVETSGVDTQYF TGTGCCAGCAGCCGAGTCGAGACTAGCGGGGTAGATACGCAGTATTTT
TRBJ2-7 TRBD2 NA TRBV5-4 CASSLALSGGSSYEQYF TGTGCCAGCAGCTTGGCCCTTAGCGGGGGGTCTTCCTACGAGCAGTACTTC
TRBJ2-2 NA NA TRBV11-3 CASSEGQSGELFF TGTGCCAGCAGCGAAGGACAGTCCGGGGAGCTGTTTTTT
TRBJ1-5 NA NA TRBV4-1 CASTSVVNSNQPQHF TGCGCCAGCACCTCGGTAGTAAATAGCAATCAGCCCCAGCATTTT
TRBJ2-3 TRBD2 NA TRBV19 CASSTRAGRFRDTQYF TGTGCCAGTAGTACCCGGGCCGGGAGGTTTAGGGATACGCAGTATTTT
TRBJ2-7 NA NA TRBV6-5 CASKGLRLGAYEQYF TGTGCCAGCAAGGGGCTTAGATTAGGTGCCTACGAGCAGTACTTC
TRBJ1-4 NA NA TRBV13 CASSGHTTTNEKLFF TGTGCCAGCAGCGGACACACTACAACTAATGAAAAACTGTTTTTT
TRBJ1-4 TRBD1 NA TRBV7-6 CASSFDVTGGNEKLFF TGTGCCAGCAGCTTCGATGTTACAGGGGGCAATGAAAAACTGTTTTTT
TRBJ2-7 TRBD1 NA TRBV28 CASSLRSGTGSDEQYF TGTGCCAGCAGTTTACGGTCCGGGACAGGGTCTGACGAGCAGTACTTC
TRBJ1-2 NA NA TRBV18 CASSLTESNYGYTF TGTGCCAGCTCACTGACAGAAAGTAACTATGGCTACACCTTC
TRBJ2-6 NA NA TRBV5-1 CASSWTGGGGANVLTF TGCGCCAGCAGCTGGACTGGGGGAGGTGGGGCCAACGTCCTGACTTTC